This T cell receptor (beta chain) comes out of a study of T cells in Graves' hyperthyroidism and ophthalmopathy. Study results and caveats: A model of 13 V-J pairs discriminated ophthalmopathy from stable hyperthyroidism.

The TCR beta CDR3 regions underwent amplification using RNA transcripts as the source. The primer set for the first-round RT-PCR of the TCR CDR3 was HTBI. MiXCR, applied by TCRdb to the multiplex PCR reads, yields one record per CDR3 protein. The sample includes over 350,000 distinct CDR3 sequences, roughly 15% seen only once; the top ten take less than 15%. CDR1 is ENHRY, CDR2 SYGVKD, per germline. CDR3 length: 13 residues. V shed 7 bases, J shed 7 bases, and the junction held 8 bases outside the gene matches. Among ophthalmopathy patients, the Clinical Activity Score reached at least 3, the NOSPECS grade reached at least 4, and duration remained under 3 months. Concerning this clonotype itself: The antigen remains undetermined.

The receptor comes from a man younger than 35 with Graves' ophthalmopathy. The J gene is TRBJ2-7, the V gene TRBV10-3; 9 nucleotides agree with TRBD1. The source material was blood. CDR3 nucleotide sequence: TGTGCCATCAACCCGACAGGGGGTGAAGAGCAGTACTTC. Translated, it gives CAINPTGGEEQYF.